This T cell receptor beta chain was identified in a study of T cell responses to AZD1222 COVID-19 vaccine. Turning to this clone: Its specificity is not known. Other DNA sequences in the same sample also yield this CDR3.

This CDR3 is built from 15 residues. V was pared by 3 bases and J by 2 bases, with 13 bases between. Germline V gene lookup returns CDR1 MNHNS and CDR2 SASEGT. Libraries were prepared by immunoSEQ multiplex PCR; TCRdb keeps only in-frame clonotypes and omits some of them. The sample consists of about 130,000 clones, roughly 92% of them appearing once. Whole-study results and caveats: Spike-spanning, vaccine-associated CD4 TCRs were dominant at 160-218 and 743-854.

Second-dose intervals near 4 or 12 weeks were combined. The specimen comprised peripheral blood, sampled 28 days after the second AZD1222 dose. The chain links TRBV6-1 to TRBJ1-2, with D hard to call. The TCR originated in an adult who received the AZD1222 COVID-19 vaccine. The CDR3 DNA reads TGTGCCAGCAGTGAGGTATGGGGATCGAACTATGGCTACACCTTC. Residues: CASSEVWGSNYGYTF.